These T cell receptor beta chains were read from a single sample in a study of T-cell memory formation after mild COVID-19. MiXCR was run by TCRdb on the 5' RACE reads, yielding one entry per CDR3 protein. The sample yields roughly 160,000 distinct CDR3 sequences, approximately 10% seen once. Sequenced material: PBMCs or a T cell subset sorted from them (not recorded which). The receptors come from a young man who had mild COVID-19 (a few samples of this study predate the infection). Cell type and time point are not known. Each CDR3 is given with its conserved first and last residue. The order of the fields is V gene, clone size, D gene, J gene, CDR3 protein, CDR3 DNA. The D gene is left open where the match is weak. Expanded clones get a size class; other rows say once, few or many, or leave the size out.

v_gene: TRBV7-2; abundance: NA; d_gene: TRBD2; j_gene: TRBJ2-7; CDR3aa: CASSLLLAGFGYEQYF; CDR3nt: TGTGCCAGCAGCTTACTGCTAGCGGGGTTCGGGTACGAGCAGTACTTC
v_gene: TRBV5-1; abundance: NA; d_gene: NA; j_gene: TRBJ2-5; CDR3aa: CASSTGETRRQETQYF; CDR3nt: TGCGCCAGCAGCACGGGGGAGACTAGAAGACAAGAGACCCAGTACTTC
v_gene: TRBV19; abundance: many; d_gene: NA; j_gene: TRBJ1-5; CDR3aa: CASSMSRAQPQHF; CDR3nt: TGTGCCAGTAGTATGAGCAGGGCTCAGCCCCAGCATTTT
v_gene: TRBV5-1; abundance: NA; d_gene: NA; j_gene: TRBJ2-7; CDR3aa: CASSLAGLSEQYF; CDR3nt: TGCGCCAGCAGCTTGGCGGGGCTCTCCGAGCAGTACTTC
v_gene: TRBV12-3/TRBV12-4; abundance: NA; d_gene: NA; j_gene: TRBJ2-5; CDR3aa: CASSPHWRRETQYF; CDR3nt: TGTGCCAGCAGCCCCCACTGGCGGCGGGAGACCCAGTACTTC
v_gene: TRBV5-6; abundance: NA; d_gene: NA; j_gene: TRBJ2-5; CDR3aa: CASSWDGFQDTQYF; CDR3nt: TGTGCCAGCAGCTGGGACGGATTTCAAGACACCCAGTACTTC
v_gene: TRBV20-1; abundance: few; d_gene: TRBD2; j_gene: TRBJ2-5; CDR3aa: CSAPPGGTLQETQYF; CDR3nt: TGCAGTGCACCGCCGGGGGGTACCCTTCAAGAGACCCAGTACTTC
v_gene: TRBV11-3; abundance: NA; d_gene: NA; j_gene: TRBJ1-5; CDR3aa: CAKAAAYSNQPQHF; CDR3nt: TGTGCCAAAGCGGCAGCTTATAGCAATCAGCCCCAGCATTTT
v_gene: TRBV14; abundance: NA; d_gene: TRBD1; j_gene: TRBJ2-3; CDR3aa: CASSQNGRGYTDTQYF; CDR3nt: TGTGCCAGCAGCCAAAATGGCAGGGGGTACACAGATACGCAGTATTTT
v_gene: TRBV7-9; abundance: NA; d_gene: NA; j_gene: TRBJ2-5; CDR3aa: CASSLIGGPSGETQYF; CDR3nt: TGTGCCAGCAGCTTAATCGGGGGACCCTCCGGGGAGACCCAGTACTTC
v_gene: TRBV12-3/TRBV12-4; abundance: NA; d_gene: TRBD1; j_gene: TRBJ1-2; CDR3aa: CASSLGRTGRTGGYTF; CDR3nt: TGTGCCAGCAGTTTAGGGAGGACAGGACGAACGGGGGGCTACACCTTC
v_gene: TRBV4-2; abundance: NA; d_gene: NA; j_gene: TRBJ1-6; CDR3aa: CASSQVQAESPLHF; CDR3nt: TGTGCCAGCAGCCAAGTGCAGGCGGAATCACCCCTCCACTTT
v_gene: TRBV20-1; abundance: few; d_gene: TRBD1; j_gene: TRBJ2-5; CDR3aa: CSATDRMVQTQYF; CDR3nt: TGCAGTGCTACGGACAGGATGGTACAGACCCAGTACTTC
v_gene: TRBV19; abundance: NA; d_gene: NA; j_gene: TRBJ2-3; CDR3aa: CASTSQAGRAITDTQYF; CDR3nt: TGTGCCAGTACATCCCAAGCGGGCCGGGCGATCACAGATACGCAGTATTTT
v_gene: TRBV9; abundance: many; d_gene: NA; j_gene: TRBJ2-5; CDR3aa: CASSGRRAGETQYF; CDR3nt: TGTGCCAGCAGCGGACGGCGGGCGGGAGAGACCCAGTACTTC
v_gene: TRBV6-2/TRBV6-3; abundance: few; d_gene: NA; j_gene: TRBJ1-3; CDR3aa: CASTYGRISGNTIYF; CDR3nt: TGTGCCAGCACCTACGGTCGAATCTCTGGAAACACCATATATTTT
v_gene: TRBV12-3/TRBV12-4; abundance: NA; d_gene: NA; j_gene: TRBJ2-1; CDR3aa: CASSFGGARNEQFF; CDR3nt: TGTGCCAGCAGTTTTGGGGGGGCGCGGAATGAGCAGTTCTTC
v_gene: TRBV7-2; abundance: few; d_gene: NA; j_gene: TRBJ2-1; CDR3aa: CASSLSRDTYNEQFF; CDR3nt: TGTGCCAGCAGCTTATCCAGGGATACCTACAATGAGCAGTTCTTC
v_gene: TRBV7-9; abundance: many; d_gene: NA; j_gene: TRBJ1-4; CDR3aa: CASSGEKLFF; CDR3nt: TGTGCCAGCAGCGGTGAAAAACTGTTTTTT
v_gene: TRBV27; abundance: NA; d_gene: NA; j_gene: TRBJ2-1; CDR3aa: CASPGTDYNEQFF; CDR3nt: TGTGCCAGTCCCGGGACGGATTACAATGAGCAGTTCTTC
v_gene: TRBV4-3; abundance: many; d_gene: NA; j_gene: TRBJ1-1; CDR3aa: CASSQDISGSSEAFF; CDR3nt: TGCGCCAGCAGCCAAGATATTTCTGGGAGCAGTGAAGCTTTCTTT
v_gene: TRBV3-1; abundance: few; d_gene: NA; j_gene: TRBJ2-2; CDR3aa: CASSQDSGGVGELFF; CDR3nt: TGTGCCAGCAGCCAAGACTCAGGGGGGGTCGGGGAGCTGTTTTTT
v_gene: TRBV5-1; abundance: many; d_gene: TRBD1; j_gene: TRBJ1-2; CDR3aa: CASSLGQGDGYTF; CDR3nt: TGCGCCAGCAGCCTCGGACAGGGCGATGGCTACACCTTC
v_gene: TRBV7-8; abundance: NA; d_gene: TRBD1; j_gene: TRBJ2-5; CDR3aa: CASRNTGGGETQYF; CDR3nt: TGTGCCAGCAGGAACACAGGGGGCGGGGAGACCCAGTACTTC
v_gene: TRBV5-1; abundance: few; d_gene: NA; j_gene: TRBJ2-1; CDR3aa: CASTPAGWSDNEQFF; CDR3nt: TGCGCCAGCACTCCAGCAGGGTGGTCGGATAATGAGCAGTTCTTC
v_gene: TRBV19; abundance: NA; d_gene: NA; j_gene: TRBJ2-7; CDR3aa: CASSNRVEQYF; CDR3nt: TGTGCCAGTAGTAACAGGGTCGAGCAGTACTTC
v_gene: TRBV12-3/TRBV12-4; abundance: NA; d_gene: NA; j_gene: TRBJ1-1; CDR3aa: CASTLLEAGVAEAFF; CDR3nt: TGTGCCAGCACCCTACTGGAGGCGGGGGTCGCTGAAGCTTTCTTT
v_gene: TRBV14; abundance: many; d_gene: TRBD1; j_gene: TRBJ2-1; CDR3aa: CASSQDFWDRGPNEQFF; CDR3nt: TGTGCCAGCAGCCAAGATTTTTGGGACAGGGGACCGAATGAGCAGTTCTTC
v_gene: TRBV4-3; abundance: NA; d_gene: NA; j_gene: TRBJ2-1; CDR3aa: CASSQVQTGYEQFF; CDR3nt: TGCGCCAGCAGCCAAGTCCAGACCGGTTATGAGCAGTTCTTC
v_gene: TRBV11-3; abundance: NA; d_gene: TRBD1; j_gene: TRBJ1-5; CDR3aa: CAADPRDRESYSNQPQHF; CDR3nt: TGTGCCGCAGATCCCCGGGACAGAGAATCCTATAGCAATCAGCCCCAGCATTTT
v_gene: TRBV24-1; abundance: many; d_gene: NA; j_gene: TRBJ2-1; CDR3aa: CATSDFRHPYNEQFF; CDR3nt: TGTGCCACCAGTGATTTTAGACATCCCTACAATGAGCAGTTCTTC
v_gene: TRBV6-6; abundance: NA; d_gene: NA; j_gene: TRBJ2-3; CDR3aa: CASTGALTDTQYF; CDR3nt: TGTGCCAGCACGGGGGCTCTAACAGATACGCAGTATTTT
v_gene: TRBV7-9; abundance: NA; d_gene: NA; j_gene: TRBJ1-4; CDR3aa: CASSLGGVVEKLFF; CDR3nt: TGTGCCAGCAGCTTAGGGGGTGTTGTTGAAAAACTGTTTTTT
v_gene: TRBV12-3/TRBV12-4; abundance: NA; d_gene: TRBD2; j_gene: TRBJ2-3; CDR3aa: CASSGTTHTDTQYF; CDR3nt: TGTGCCAGCAGTGGGACTACCCACACAGATACGCAGTATTTT
v_gene: TRBV4-3; abundance: NA; d_gene: TRBD1; j_gene: TRBJ1-6; CDR3aa: CASSHGQGAGDSPLHF; CDR3nt: TGCGCCAGCAGCCATGGACAGGGGGCGGGTGATTCACCCCTCCACTTT
v_gene: TRBV6-6; abundance: NA; d_gene: NA; j_gene: TRBJ2-5; CDR3aa: CASSYSGGPETQYF; CDR3nt: TGTGCCAGCAGTTACTCTGGGGGCCCGGAGACCCAGTACTTC
v_gene: TRBV7-9; abundance: NA; d_gene: NA; j_gene: TRBJ2-7; CDR3aa: CASTPLRIGGYEQYF; CDR3nt: TGTGCCAGCACCCCGTTACGGATAGGGGGTTACGAGCAGTACTTC
v_gene: TRBV11-3; abundance: NA; d_gene: TRBD2; j_gene: TRBJ2-2; CDR3aa: CASSLGLADSANTGELFF; CDR3nt: TGTGCCAGCAGCTTAGGACTAGCGGATTCCGCGAACACCGGGGAGCTGTTTTTT
v_gene: TRBV6-5; abundance: NA; d_gene: NA; j_gene: TRBJ1-2; CDR3aa: CASSSAGGGGYTF; CDR3nt: TGTGCCAGCAGTTCCGCCGGTGGGGGAGGCTACACCTTC
v_gene: TRBV7-7; abundance: few; d_gene: NA; j_gene: TRBJ2-1; CDR3aa: CASSVDGGEQFF; CDR3nt: TGTGCCAGCAGTGTGGACGGAGGTGAGCAGTTCTTC
v_gene: TRBV24-1; abundance: NA; d_gene: NA; j_gene: TRBJ2-3; CDR3aa: CATSRALDSTDTQYF; CDR3nt: TGTGCCACCAGTCGAGCCCTCGATAGCACAGATACGCAGTATTTT
v_gene: TRBV24-1; abundance: NA; d_gene: TRBD1; j_gene: TRBJ2-3; CDR3aa: CATRRTGDTDTQYF; CDR3nt: TGTGCCACCCGGAGGACAGGGGACACAGATACGCAGTATTTT
v_gene: TRBV2; abundance: few; d_gene: NA; j_gene: TRBJ2-5; CDR3aa: CASSDQRQETQYF; CDR3nt: TGTGCCAGCAGTGATCAGCGGCAAGAGACCCAGTACTTC
v_gene: TRBV20-1; abundance: NA; d_gene: NA; j_gene: TRBJ1-2; CDR3aa: CSAPTGGGYTF; CDR3nt: TGCAGTGCTCCCACGGGAGGTGGCTACACCTTC
v_gene: TRBV12-3/TRBV12-4; abundance: few; d_gene: NA; j_gene: TRBJ1-4; CDR3aa: CASSLNEKLFF; CDR3nt: TGTGCCAGCAGTCTTAATGAAAAACTGTTTTTT
v_gene: TRBV20-1; abundance: NA; d_gene: TRBD2; j_gene: TRBJ2-3; CDR3aa: CSASSGADTQYF; CDR3nt: TGCAGTGCTAGTAGCGGGGCAGATACGCAGTATTTT
v_gene: TRBV6-5; abundance: NA; d_gene: NA; j_gene: TRBJ1-1; CDR3aa: CASRHRHGKGTEAFF; CDR3nt: TGTGCCAGCAGACACCGACACGGGAAGGGCACTGAAGCTTTCTTT
v_gene: TRBV7-2; abundance: many; d_gene: NA; j_gene: TRBJ2-7; CDR3aa: CASSFERGFTMQYF; CDR3nt: TGTGCCAGCAGCTTCGAGAGGGGATTTACGATGCAGTACTTC
v_gene: TRBV11-2; abundance: many; d_gene: NA; j_gene: TRBJ2-2; CDR3aa: CASSLDGGELFF; CDR3nt: TGTGCCAGCAGCTTAGACGGCGGGGAGCTGTTTTTT
v_gene: TRBV5-1; abundance: NA; d_gene: NA; j_gene: TRBJ1-4; CDR3aa: CASSLGTANEKLFF; CDR3nt: TGCGCCAGCAGCTTAGGTACAGCTAATGAAAAACTGTTTTTT
v_gene: TRBV7-2; abundance: few; d_gene: TRBD1; j_gene: TRBJ1-1; CDR3aa: CASSSQGGSGATFF; CDR3nt: TGTGCCAGCAGCTCGCAGGGGGGATCAGGAGCGACTTTCTTT
v_gene: TRBV5-1; abundance: many; d_gene: TRBD1; j_gene: TRBJ1-1; CDR3aa: CASSMSRDREAFF; CDR3nt: TGCGCCAGCAGCATGTCCCGGGACAGGGAAGCTTTCTTT
v_gene: TRBV20-1; abundance: few; d_gene: TRBD2; j_gene: TRBJ2-3; CDR3aa: CSAPSRTSREDTQYF; CDR3nt: TGCAGTGCTCCCTCACGGACTAGCCGTGAGGATACGCAGTATTTT
v_gene: TRBV7-8; abundance: many; d_gene: NA; j_gene: TRBJ2-1; CDR3aa: CASSLAWTHEQFF; CDR3nt: TGTGCCAGCAGCTTAGCCTGGACGCATGAGCAGTTCTTC
v_gene: TRBV20-1; abundance: NA; d_gene: NA; j_gene: TRBJ2-1; CDR3aa: CSARTGPVSYNEQFF; CDR3nt: TGCAGTGCTAGAACCGGGCCCGTCTCCTACAATGAGCAGTTCTTC